The rows below give T cell receptor beta chains drawn from one sample of a study of blood T cell repertoires in COVID-19. Repertoires were generated with immunoSEQ multiplex PCR, while TCRdb's copy carries only in-frame clones and drops some. The repertoire consists of roughly 150,000 clones, with around 80% occurring once and the leading ten covering 5% to 7%. Sample: PBMCs or T cells enriched from blood (not recorded which). The receptor set was obtained from a woman aged 45-60 years who had recovered from COVID-19. Both conserved end residues are part of each CDR3. Fields, in order: CDR3 protein, CDR3 DNA, D gene, clone size, V gene, J gene. The D gene is left open where the match is weak. Clone size, where shown, is once, few, many, or a class for clones that have expanded.

CASIIDRINEKLFF	TGTGCCAGCATTATCGACAGGATCAATGAAAAACTGTTTTTT	.	.	TRBV2	TRBJ1-4
CASSQSQVGVNTGELFF	TGCGCCAGCAGCCAGTCACAGGTTGGGGTAAACACCGGGGAGCTGTTTTTT	.	.	TRBV4-1	TRBJ2-2
CASSLAEETQYF	TGTGCCAGCAGCCTAGCGGAAGAGACCCAGTACTTC	.	few	TRBV3-1/TRBV3-2	TRBJ2-5
CAWSAEYTEAFF	TGTGCCTGGAGTGCGGAGTACACTGAAGCTTTCTTT	.	.	TRBV30	TRBJ1-1
CANSFSTGLGYTF	TGTGCCAACAGTTTCTCAACAGGGCTGGGCTACACCTTC	.	.	TRBV12-3/TRBV12-4	TRBJ1-2
CASSWAGSSYNEQFF	TGTGCCAGCAGTTGGGCGGGGAGCTCCTACAATGAGCAGTTCTTC	.	.	TRBV28	TRBJ2-1
CASSLQTVKNIQYF	TGTGCCAGCAGTTTACAGACAGTTAAAAACATTCAGTACTTC	.	.	TRBV28	TRBJ2-4
CASRSRGRGNQPQHF	TGTGCCAGCAGGAGCCGAGGTCGGGGCAATCAGCCCCAGCATTTT	.	.	TRBV28	TRBJ1-5
CASSHSGQAKGTQYF	TGTGCCAGCAGCCATAGTGGACAGGCAAAAGGGACCCAGTACTTC	TRBD1	.	TRBV4-2	TRBJ2-5
CASSSPGQGTTEAFF	TGTGCCAGCAGTTCCCCGGGACAGGGAACCACTGAAGCTTTCTTT	TRBD1	.	TRBV5-5	TRBJ1-1
CASSNRGHEQFF	TGTGCCAGCAGTAACAGGGGGCACGAGCAGTTCTTC	TRBD1	few	TRBV12-3/TRBV12-4	TRBJ2-1
CASSSTGGLTDTQYF	TGTGCCAGCAGCAGTACAGGGGGACTCACAGATACGCAGTATTTT	TRBD1	.	TRBV9	TRBJ2-3
CASSLRPSGGSTDTQYF	TGTGCCAGCAGCTTAAGACCTAGCGGGGGATCTACAGATACGCAGTATTTT	TRBD2	.	TRBV7-3	TRBJ2-3
CATSTIRGSSNQPQHF	TGTGCCACCAGCACAATCAGGGGGAGTAGCAATCAGCCCCAGCATTTT	TRBD1	.	TRBV15	TRBJ1-5
CASRWGGTVTEAFF	TGTGCCAGCAGGTGGGGGGGGACCGTCACTGAAGCTTTCTTT	.	.	TRBV2	TRBJ1-1
CASSISPGQGNSNQPQHF	TGTGCCAGTAGTATCAGTCCGGGACAGGGTAATAGCAATCAGCCCCAGCATTTT	TRBD1	.	TRBV19	TRBJ1-5
CASSYLGLATDEQFF	TGTGCCAGCAGTTACTTAGGACTAGCCACCGATGAGCAGTTCTTC	TRBD2	.	TRBV6-5	TRBJ2-1
CASRDRNTEAFF	TGTGCCAGTAGGGACAGGAACACTGAAGCTTTCTTT	.	few	TRBV19	TRBJ1-1
CASSFHRSPGGGYTF	TGTGCCAGCAGTTTCCACCGAAGTCCGGGGGGGGGCTACACCTTC	.	.	TRBV27	TRBJ1-2
CASSFPGAGELFF	TGTGCCAGCAGCTTCCCTGGGGCGGGGGAGCTGTTTTTT	.	.	TRBV7-3	TRBJ2-2
CASSVLQLTQYF	TGTGCCAGCAGTGTCCTACAGTTGACGCAGTATTTT	.	.	TRBV2	TRBJ2-3
CASLALPPNYGYTF	TGTGCCAGTTTAGCTTTACCCCCTAACTATGGCTACACCTTC	.	.	TRBV6-5	TRBJ1-2
CASQQGENSPLHF	TGTGCCAGCCAACAGGGGGAAAATTCACCCCTCCACTTT	TRBD1	.	TRBV19	TRBJ1-6
CASSVGTGDTEAFF	TGTGCCAGCAGCGTAGGGACAGGGGACACTGAAGCTTTCTTT	TRBD1	.	TRBV9	TRBJ1-1
CASSLATRLSTDTQYF	TGTGCCAGCAGCTTGGCCACTAGGCTTAGCACAGATACGCAGTATTTT	.	.	TRBV7-8	TRBJ2-3
CATVTGTVQFF	TGTGCCACCGTGACAGGGACAGTACAGTTCTTC	TRBD1	few	TRBV19	TRBJ2-1
CASRAGQPYNEQFF	TGTGCCAGCAGGGCGGGACAGCCATACAATGAGCAGTTCTTC	.	.	TRBV6-5	TRBJ2-1
CASSVSRGLDGYTF	TGTGCCAGCAGTGTTTCCAGGGGGCTGGATGGCTACACCTTC	TRBD1	.	TRBV2	TRBJ1-2
CASSSRQGDIQYF	TGTGCCAGTAGTAGTCGACAGGGGGACATTCAGTACTTC	TRBD1	.	TRBV19	TRBJ2-4
CASSEYSGNTIYF	TGTGCCAGCAGCGAGTACTCTGGAAACACCATATATTTT	.	.	TRBV7-3	TRBJ1-3
CASSWTSGGSTDTQYF	TGTGCCAGCTCATGGACTAGCGGGGGGTCCACAGATACGCAGTATTTT	TRBD2	once	TRBV18	TRBJ2-3
CASSSLGDQPQHF	TGTGCCAGCAGCTCGCTCGGGGATCAGCCCCAGCATTTT	.	few	TRBV7-6	TRBJ1-5
CASSLVGANSPLHF	TGTGCCAGCAGCTTGGTGGGGGCCAATTCACCCCTCCACTTT	.	.	TRBV5-5	TRBJ1-6
CASSEGLLRWLQPQHF	TGTGCCAGCAGTGAAGGACTCCTGAGGTGGCTCCAGCCCCAGCATTTT	.	once	TRBV6-1	TRBJ1-5
CAITAGNEQFF	TGTGCCATCACCGCAGGAAATGAGCAGTTCTTC	.	once	TRBV10-3	TRBJ2-1
CASSPASSDRAEFQPQHF	TGTGCCAGCAGCCCCGCCTCCTCCGACAGGGCAGAATTTCAGCCCCAGCATTTT	TRBD1	few	TRBV7-6	TRBJ1-5
CASSPRAESFDQPQHF	TGTGCCAGCAGCCCTAGAGCGGAGAGCTTTGATCAGCCCCAGCATTTT	.	once	TRBV4-2	TRBJ1-5
CASSLGGQGTEAFF	TGTGCCAGCAGCTTGGGCGGACAGGGGACTGAAGCTTTCTTT	TRBD1	once	TRBV5-6	TRBJ1-1
CASSEKTEGSSTDTQYF	TGTGCCAGCAGCGAAAAAACGGAGGGATCTAGCACAGATACGCAGTATTTT	.	.	TRBV4-2	TRBJ2-3
CASSLVDQPQHF	TGTGCCAGCAGCTTGGTCGATCAGCCCCAGCATTTT	.	.	TRBV5-6	TRBJ1-5
CAISESLQETQYF	TGTGCCATCAGTGAGTCGTTACAAGAGACCCAGTACTTC	.	.	TRBV10-3	TRBJ2-5
CAGKLAGDYNEQFF	TGTGCCGGGAAACTAGCGGGGGATTACAATGAGCAGTTCTTC	TRBD2	.	TRBV28	TRBJ2-1
CASSIVHRATNEKLFF	TGTGCCAGTAGTATAGTCCACCGAGCAACTAATGAAAAACTGTTTTTT	.	.	TRBV19	TRBJ1-4
CASSAGQGAFIDEQFF	TGCGCCAGCAGCGCGGGACAGGGGGCTTTTATCGATGAGCAGTTCTTC	TRBD1	.	TRBV5-1	TRBJ2-1
CASSFVAGAPEAFF	TGTGCCAGCAGTTTTGTTGCAGGGGCCCCTGAAGCTTTCTTT	.	.	TRBV28	TRBJ1-1
CASSFLSGVQETQYF	TGTGCCAGCAGCTTTCTGAGCGGGGTACAAGAGACCCAGTACTTC	TRBD2	.	TRBV7-6	TRBJ2-5
CASNRGGSYNEQFF	TGTGCCAGTAACCGCGGGGGTTCCTACAATGAGCAGTTCTTC	TRBD2	.	TRBV2	TRBJ2-1
CASSQAQGVNQPQHF	TGTGCCAGCAGCCAAGCACAGGGGGTAAATCAGCCCCAGCATTTT	TRBD1	few	TRBV4-2	TRBJ1-5
CASSWTGPGAGANVLTF	TGTGCCAGCAGTTGGACAGGGCCGGGCGCTGGGGCCAACGTCCTGACTTTC	TRBD1	.	TRBV28	TRBJ2-6
CASNSPQGAETQYF	TGTGCCAGCAACAGCCCGCAGGGTGCAGAGACCCAGTACTTC	.	.	TRBV2	TRBJ2-5
CASSLGVGHPATNEKLFF	TGTGCCAGCAGCTTAGGTGTGGGACACCCTGCAACTAATGAAAAACTGTTTTTT	.	.	TRBV7-9	TRBJ1-4
CASSQEEQGGEKLFF	TGCGCCAGCAGCCAAGAGGAACAGGGCGGGGAAAAACTGTTTTTT	.	.	TRBV4-1	TRBJ1-4
CASSSRTRRDNEQFF	TGTGCCAGCAGCTCCAGGACCAGGAGGGACAATGAGCAGTTCTTC	.	.	TRBV3-1/TRBV3-2	TRBJ2-1
CASSLGDSGNTIYF	TGCGCCAGCAGCTTAGGGGACAGTGGAAACACCATATATTTT	TRBD1	.	TRBV5-1	TRBJ1-3